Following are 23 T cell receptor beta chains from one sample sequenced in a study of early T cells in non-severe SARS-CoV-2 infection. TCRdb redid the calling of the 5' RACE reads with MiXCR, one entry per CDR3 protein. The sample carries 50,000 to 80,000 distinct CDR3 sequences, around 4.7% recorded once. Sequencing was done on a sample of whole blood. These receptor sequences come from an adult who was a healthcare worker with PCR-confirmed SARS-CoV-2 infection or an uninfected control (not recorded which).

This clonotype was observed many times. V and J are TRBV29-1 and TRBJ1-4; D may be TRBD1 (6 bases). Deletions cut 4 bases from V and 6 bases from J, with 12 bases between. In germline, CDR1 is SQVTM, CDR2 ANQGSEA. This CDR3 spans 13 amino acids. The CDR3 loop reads CSVGEGTYEKLFF. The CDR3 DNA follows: TGCAGCGTTGGGGAAGGGACATATGAAAAACTGTTTTTT.

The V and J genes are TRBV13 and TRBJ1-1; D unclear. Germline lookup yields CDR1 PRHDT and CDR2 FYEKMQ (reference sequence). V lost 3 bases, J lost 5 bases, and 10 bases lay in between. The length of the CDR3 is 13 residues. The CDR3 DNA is TGTGCCAGCAGCTTTTCATATGATACTGAAGCTTTCTTT. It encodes CASSFSYDTEAFF.

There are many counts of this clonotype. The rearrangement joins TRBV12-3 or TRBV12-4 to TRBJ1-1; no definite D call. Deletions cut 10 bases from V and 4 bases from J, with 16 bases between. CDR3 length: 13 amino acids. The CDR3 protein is CATLLTATTEAFF. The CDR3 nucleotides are TGTGCCACCTTACTAACAGCCACCACTGAAGCTTTCTTT.

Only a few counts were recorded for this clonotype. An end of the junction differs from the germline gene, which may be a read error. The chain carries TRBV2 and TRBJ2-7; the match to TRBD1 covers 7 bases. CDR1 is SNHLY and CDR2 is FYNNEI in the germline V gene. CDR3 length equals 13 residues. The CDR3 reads CASSGDSSHEQYF. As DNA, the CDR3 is TGTGCCAGCAGTGGGGACAGCTCCCACGAGCAGTACTTC. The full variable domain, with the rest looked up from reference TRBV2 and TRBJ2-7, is EPEVTQTPSHQVTQMGQEVILRCVPISNHLYFYWYRQILGQKVEFLVSFYNNEISEKSEIFDDQFSVERPDGSNFTLKIRSTKLEDSAMYFCASSGDSSHEQYFGPGTRLTVT.

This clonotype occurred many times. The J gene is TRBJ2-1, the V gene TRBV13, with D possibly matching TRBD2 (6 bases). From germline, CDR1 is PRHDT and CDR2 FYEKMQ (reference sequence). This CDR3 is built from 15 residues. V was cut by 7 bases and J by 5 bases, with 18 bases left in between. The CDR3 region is CASNLRVAANNEQFF. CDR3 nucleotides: TGTGCCAGCAACCTTAGGGTAGCGGCCAACAATGAGCAGTTCTTC.

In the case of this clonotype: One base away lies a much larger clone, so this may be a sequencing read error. CDR3 nucleotides: TGTGTCAGCAGGGAGGTATTCGAAGAGACCCAGTACTTC. The encoded protein is CVSREVFEETQYF. This chain connects TRBV6-1 to TRBJ2-5; D is perhaps TRBD2 (6 bases). CDR3 length: 13 residues. The germline V gene has CDR1 MNHNS and CDR2 SASEGT.

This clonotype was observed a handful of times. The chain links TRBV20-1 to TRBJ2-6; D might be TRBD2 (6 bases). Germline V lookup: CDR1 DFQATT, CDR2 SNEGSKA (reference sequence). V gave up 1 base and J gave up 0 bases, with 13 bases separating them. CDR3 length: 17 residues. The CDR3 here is CSARGGGVSSGANVLTF. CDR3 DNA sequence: TGCAGTGCTAGAGGAGGAGGGGTGAGCTCTGGGGCCAACGTCCTGACTTTC.

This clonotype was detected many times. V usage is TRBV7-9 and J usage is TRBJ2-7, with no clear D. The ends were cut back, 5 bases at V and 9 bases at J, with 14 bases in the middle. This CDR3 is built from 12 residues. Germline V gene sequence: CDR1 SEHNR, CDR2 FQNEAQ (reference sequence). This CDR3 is CASSRSRAGQYF. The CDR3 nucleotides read TGTGCCAGCAGCCGCAGCCGGGCAGGGCAGTACTTC.

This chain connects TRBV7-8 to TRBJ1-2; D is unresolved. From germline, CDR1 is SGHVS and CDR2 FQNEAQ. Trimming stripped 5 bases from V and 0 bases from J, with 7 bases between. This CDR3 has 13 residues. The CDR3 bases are TGTGCCAGCAGCCCAAATCCTAACTATGGCTACACCTTC. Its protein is CASSPNPNYGYTF.

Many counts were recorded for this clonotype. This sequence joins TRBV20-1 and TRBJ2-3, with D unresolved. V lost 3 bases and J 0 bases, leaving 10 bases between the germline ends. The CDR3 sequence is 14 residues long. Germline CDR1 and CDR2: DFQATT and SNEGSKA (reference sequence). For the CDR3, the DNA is TGCAGTGCTAGGGTCATAACTAGCACAGATACGCAGTATTTT. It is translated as CSARVITSTDTQYF.

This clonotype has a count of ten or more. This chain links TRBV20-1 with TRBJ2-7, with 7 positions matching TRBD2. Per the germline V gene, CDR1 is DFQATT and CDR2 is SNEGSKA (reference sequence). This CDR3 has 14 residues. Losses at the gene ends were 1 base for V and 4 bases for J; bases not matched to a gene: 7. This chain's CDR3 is CSARGGLRVYEQYF. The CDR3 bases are TGCAGTGCTAGAGGGGGACTAAGAGTTTACGAGCAGTACTTC.

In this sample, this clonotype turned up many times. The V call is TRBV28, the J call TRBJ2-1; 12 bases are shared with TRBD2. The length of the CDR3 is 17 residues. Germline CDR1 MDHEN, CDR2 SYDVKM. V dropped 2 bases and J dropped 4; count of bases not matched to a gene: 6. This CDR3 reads CASSLALGLAGYNEQFF. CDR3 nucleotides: TGTGCCAGCAGTTTAGCCCTCGGACTAGCGGGATACAATGAGCAGTTCTTC.

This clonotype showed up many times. Here the CDR3 reads CASSQETGNTKGYEQYF. The CDR3 DNA reads as TGCGCCAGCAGCCAAGAAACCGGGAACACGAAGGGCTACGAGCAGTACTTC. The chain uses TRBV4-3 and TRBJ2-7; weak D call: TRBD2 (5 bases). CDR3 size: 17 residues. Trimming took off 0 bases at V and 3 bases at J, with 18 bases between the two ends. Germline V gene lookup returns CDR1 LGHNA and CDR2 YSLEER.

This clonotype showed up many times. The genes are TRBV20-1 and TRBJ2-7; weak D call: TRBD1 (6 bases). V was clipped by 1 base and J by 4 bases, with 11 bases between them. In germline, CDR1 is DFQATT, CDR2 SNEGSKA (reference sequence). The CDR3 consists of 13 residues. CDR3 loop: CSARGQVGYEQYF. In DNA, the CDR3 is TGCAGTGCTAGAGGACAGGTAGGATACGAGCAGTACTTC.

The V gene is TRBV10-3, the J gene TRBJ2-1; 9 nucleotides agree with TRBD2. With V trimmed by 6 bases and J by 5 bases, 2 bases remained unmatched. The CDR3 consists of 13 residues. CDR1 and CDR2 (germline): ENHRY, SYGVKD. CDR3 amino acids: CAIRRLADNEQFF. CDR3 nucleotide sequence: TGTGCCATCAGGAGACTAGCGGACAATGAGCAGTTCTTC.

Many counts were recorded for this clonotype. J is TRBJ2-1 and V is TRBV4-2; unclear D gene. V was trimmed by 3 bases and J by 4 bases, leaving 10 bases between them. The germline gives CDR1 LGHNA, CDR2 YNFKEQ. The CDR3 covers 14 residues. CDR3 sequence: CASSQDETYNEQFF. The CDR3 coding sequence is TGTGCCAGCAGCCAGGATGAGACATACAATGAGCAGTTCTTC.

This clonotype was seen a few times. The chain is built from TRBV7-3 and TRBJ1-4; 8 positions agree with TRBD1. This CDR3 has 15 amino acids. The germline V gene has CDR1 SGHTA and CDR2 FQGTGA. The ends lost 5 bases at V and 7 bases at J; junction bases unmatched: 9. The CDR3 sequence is CASSPMSGQGEKLFF. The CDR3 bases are TGTGCCAGCAGCCCCATGAGTGGACAGGGTGAAAAACTGTTTTTT.

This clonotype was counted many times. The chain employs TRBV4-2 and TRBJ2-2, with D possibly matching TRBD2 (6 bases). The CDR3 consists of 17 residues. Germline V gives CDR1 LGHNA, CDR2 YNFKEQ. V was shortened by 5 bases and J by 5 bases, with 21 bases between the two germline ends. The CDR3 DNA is TGTGCCAGCAGCGCCGAACCTAGCGCTGGGAGTACCGGGGAGCTGTTTTTT. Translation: CASSAEPSAGSTGELFF.

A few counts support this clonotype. The CDR3, as DNA: TGTGCCAGCATCTCAGGGAACGAGCAGTACTTC. Translated: CASISGNEQYF. The rearrangement joins TRBV27 to TRBJ2-7, with D possibly TRBD1 on 5 matching bases. This CDR3 comprises 11 residues. Germline lookup yields CDR1 MNHEY and CDR2 SMNVEV (reference sequence). V lost 7 bases and J lost 5, with 9 bases in between.

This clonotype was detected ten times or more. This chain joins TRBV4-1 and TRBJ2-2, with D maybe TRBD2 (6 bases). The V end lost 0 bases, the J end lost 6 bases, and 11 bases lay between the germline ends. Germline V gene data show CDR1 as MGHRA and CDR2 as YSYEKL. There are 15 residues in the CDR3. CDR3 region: CASSQDGGGAGELFF. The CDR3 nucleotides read TGCGCCAGCAGCCAAGATGGAGGAGGGGCCGGGGAGCTGTTTTTT.

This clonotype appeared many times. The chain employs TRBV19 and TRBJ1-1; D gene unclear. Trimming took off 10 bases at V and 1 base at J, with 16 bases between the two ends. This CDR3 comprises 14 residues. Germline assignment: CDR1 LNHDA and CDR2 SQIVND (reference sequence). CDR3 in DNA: TGTGCCACCCAAGCCACAGCCCGGAACACTGAAGCTTTCTTT. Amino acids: CATQATARNTEAFF.

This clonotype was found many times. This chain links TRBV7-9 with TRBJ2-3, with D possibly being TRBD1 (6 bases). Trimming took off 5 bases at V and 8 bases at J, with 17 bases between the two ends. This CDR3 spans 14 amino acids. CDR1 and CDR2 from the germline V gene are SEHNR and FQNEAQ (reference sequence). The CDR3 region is CASSPDSVRGTQYF. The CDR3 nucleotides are TGTGCCAGCAGCCCGGACTCTGTCAGGGGTACGCAGTATTTT.

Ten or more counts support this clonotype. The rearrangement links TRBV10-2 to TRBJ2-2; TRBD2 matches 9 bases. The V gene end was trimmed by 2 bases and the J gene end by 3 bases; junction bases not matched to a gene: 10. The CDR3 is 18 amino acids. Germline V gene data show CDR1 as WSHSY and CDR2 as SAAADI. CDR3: CASSESLRGGTDTGELFF. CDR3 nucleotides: TGCGCCAGCAGTGAGAGCTTGCGGGGGGGAACGGACACCGGGGAGCTGTTTTTT.